This TCR beta chain comes out of a study of shared clonotypes between healthy human individuals (TCRdb year 2020). General notes on the study: The cohort included a few men and a couple of women between 18 and 49 years of age. For each donor, three plates each were used for CD4 naive and CD4 memory, two plates were used for CD8 naive, and one plate was used for CD8 memory. To estimate repertoire size and how much clonotypes are shared between individuals, the study performed deep sequencing of blood TCR repertoires from a handful of healthy adults. Different laboratories and diverse techniques were used to prepare libraries and sequence TCR repertoires, to increase sequencing depth and limit assay-specific biases. Each donor's leukapheresis produced roughly between about 0.85 and 10 billion PBMCs.

Using the deep immunoSEQ assay, multiplex PCR amplified TCR CDR3 regions from genomic DNA. Genomic DNA extracted from each cell subset was distributed evenly over all wells of several immunoSEQ 96-well plates, and each plate served as one replicate. For sorted subsets, each replicate PCR was loaded with about 0.2 ug genomic DNA, equivalent to approximately 27,000 T cell genomes. Purified libraries were quantified with a Qubit 3.0 fluorometer, sized on a Bioanalyzer 2100, and re-quantified with the KAPA Library Quantification kit. Each immunoSEQ 96-well plate was sequenced on its own single-read 150-cycle Illumina NextSeq 550 flow cell. On the authors' methods: Because only junctional sequences without quality scores were contained in the immunoSEQ output, filtering matching that applied to full-length reads could not be performed. Sequences were annotated with PyIR, a Python wrapper for IgBLAST v1.9, using IMGT germline references to assign V/J genes and CDR3. Reads with weak V/J assignments (E-value above 1e-6), missing CDR3, stop codons, out-of-frame junctions, or ambiguous translated residues were removed. A V3J clonotype was defined by an identical inferred V gene, J gene, and CDR3 amino acid sequence. To compute the percentage overlap between repertoires, the number of shared unique clonotypes was divided by the size of the smaller repertoire. Three approaches were used to assess repertoire richness: RTK rarefaction, the Chao1 estimator, and Recon v2.1 estimates of unobserved clonotypes. Generation probabilities for all TCRbeta clonotypes obtained by the gDNA method from a few donors were computed using OLGA. This immuneACCESS table, as held by TCRdb, lists in-frame sequences with V and J called but not all clones. Of the missing ones, under half trace to an unresolved V gene in checked studies; the others have no known cause. The DNA was the basis for D and trimming; V, J and clone size are from that table. This sample is represented by roughly 2.1 million clones; about 93% of them were singletons. The ten largest clones take up roughly 1.8% of the sample.

CD8 naive samples were obtained by positive selection for CCR7 among CD45RO-negative cells, yielding a CD45RA+CCR7+ population from which TemRA cells were excluded. Healthy HIV-negative adults with no recently reported acute infections or vaccinations were included as donors. Every donor was a Caucasian adult living in Nashville, Tennessee, USA. Blood was obtained by leukapheresis, after which PBMCs were separated by Ficoll-Histopaque density gradient centrifugation and cryopreserved in liquid nitrogen vapor phase. Purity and quantity of every magnetically sorted T cell population were checked by analytical flow cytometry. Genomic DNA was isolated from every sorted fraction and measured by UV absorbance on a Nanodrop 2000c. Beyond this particular receptor, the publication reports: Compared with non-shared clonotypes, the clonotypes found in all four sorted-subset donors had higher generation probabilities. The small number of donors limited the genetic and exposure-history diversity represented. About 4.5% of naive CD4, 3.5% of naive CD8, approximately 2.2% of memory CD4, and 0.4% of memory CD8 clonotypes were shared across a few donors. Pairwise subsampling led to the expectation that sequencing depth would affect the degree of clonotype sharing among donors. Naive subsets generally had larger estimated clonotype richness than memory subsets did. Sampling was restricted to blood, and TCR repertoires in tissue are likely to differ from TCR repertoires in blood. Incomplete sequencing was indicated by rarefaction of sorted-subset datasets, despite the large sequencing depth.

About this clone: Which antigen it targets is not known. One base away there is no much larger clone; base qualities are not given.

V is clipped by 0 bases and J by 2 bases, and the sequence between their germline boundaries is 10 bases long. The CDR3 spans 16 residues, from the cysteine through the phenylalanine. Of the read, only the CDR3 DNA is kept; its 48 bases are in frame from base 1. From the germline V gene, CDR1 is SGHVS and CDR2 is FNYEAQ. Sequencing input: naive CD8+ T cells from PBMCs. Interpreted using the paper, the cell subset or site label stands for: CD45RA+CCR7+. The V and J segments used are TRBV7-6 and TRBJ2-2; the D gene remains uncertain. The clonotype was recovered from a man aged 18 to 30 in good health. Some clones in this sample may be carry-over from other donors' samples. The DNA is as follows: TGTGCCAGCAGCTTAGCGCATGTGGGAAACACCGGGGAGCTGTTTTTT. It codes for CASSLAHVGNTGELFF. The reference TRBV7-6 and TRBJ2-2 proteins fill in what lies around the CDR3, so the full variable domain reads GAGVSQSPRYKVTKRGQDVALRCDPISGHVSLYWYRQALGQGPEFLTYFNYEAQQDKSGLPNDRFSAERPEGSISTLTIQRTEQRDSAMYRCASSLAHVGNTGELFFGEGSRLTVL.